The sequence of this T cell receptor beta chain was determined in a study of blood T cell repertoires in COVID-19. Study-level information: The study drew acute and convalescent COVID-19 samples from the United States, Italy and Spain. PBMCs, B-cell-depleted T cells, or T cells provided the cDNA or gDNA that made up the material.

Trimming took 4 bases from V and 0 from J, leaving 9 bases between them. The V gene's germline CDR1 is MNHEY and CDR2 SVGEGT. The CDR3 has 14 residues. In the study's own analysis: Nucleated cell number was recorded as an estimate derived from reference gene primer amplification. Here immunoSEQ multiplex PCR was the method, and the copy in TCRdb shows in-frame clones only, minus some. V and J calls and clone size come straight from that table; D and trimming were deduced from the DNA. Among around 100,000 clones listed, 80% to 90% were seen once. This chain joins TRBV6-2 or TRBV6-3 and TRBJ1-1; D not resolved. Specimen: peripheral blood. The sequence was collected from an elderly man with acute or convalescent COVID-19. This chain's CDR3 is CASSWASMNTEAFF. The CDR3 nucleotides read TGTGCCAGCAGTTGGGCCAGCATGAACACTGAAGCTTTCTTT.